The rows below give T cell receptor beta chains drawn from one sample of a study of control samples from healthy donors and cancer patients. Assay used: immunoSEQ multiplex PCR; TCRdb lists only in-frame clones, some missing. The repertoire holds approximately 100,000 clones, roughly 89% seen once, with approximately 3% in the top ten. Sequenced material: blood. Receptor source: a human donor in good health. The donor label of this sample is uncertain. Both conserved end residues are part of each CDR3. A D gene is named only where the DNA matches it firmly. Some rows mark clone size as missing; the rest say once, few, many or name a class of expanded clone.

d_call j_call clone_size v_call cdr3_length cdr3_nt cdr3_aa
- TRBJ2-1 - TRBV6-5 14 TGTGCCAGCAGCGGGGGGCCGTTCAGCAGTGAGCAGTTCTTC CASSGGPFSSEQFF
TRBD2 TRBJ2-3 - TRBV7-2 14 TGTGCCAGCAGCTTCGGGGGGAGCACAGATACGCAGTATTTT CASSFGGSTDTQYF
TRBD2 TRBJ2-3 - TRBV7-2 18 TGTGCCAGCAGCCCGACTAGCGGGGGGGTGTGGGGCACAGATACGCAGTATTTT CASSPTSGGVWGTDTQYF
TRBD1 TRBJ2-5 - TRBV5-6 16 TGTGCCAGCAGCCCCACCACGGGACAGGGTCCCGAGACCCAGTACTTC CASSPTTGQGPETQYF
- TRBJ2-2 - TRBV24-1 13 TGTGCCACCAGTAAACAAAGCACCGGGGAGCTGTTTTTT CATSKQSTGELFF
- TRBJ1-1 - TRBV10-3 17 TGTGCCATCAGTGAGTCCCTGAGTCGGGGGGGGAACACTGAAGCTTTCTTT CAISESLSRGGNTEAFF
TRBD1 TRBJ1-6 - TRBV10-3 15 TGTGCCATCAGTACGGACAGGGCTTATAATTCACCCCTCCACTTT CAISTDRAYNSPLHF
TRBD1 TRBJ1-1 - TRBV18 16 TGTGCCAGCTCAGCACAGGGGGCCCTAAGTGGAACTGAAGCTTTCTTT CASSAQGALSGTEAFF
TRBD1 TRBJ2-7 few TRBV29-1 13 TGCAGCGTTCGGGACAGAAGTTCCTACGAGCAGTACTTC CSVRDRSSYEQYF
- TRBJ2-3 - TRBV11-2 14 TGTGCCAGCAGCACCTCGCGTAGCACAGATACGCAGTATTTT CASSTSRSTDTQYF
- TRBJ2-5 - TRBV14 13 TGTGCCAGCAGTAGGGGAGGCCGAGAGACCCAGTACTTC CASSRGGRETQYF
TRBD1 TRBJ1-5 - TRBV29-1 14 TGCAGCGCCTGGACAGGGTTGAGCAATCAGCCCCAGCATTTT CSAWTGLSNQPQHF
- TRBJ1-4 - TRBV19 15 TGTGCCAGTAACCATGGAGGGTCGGCTAATGAAAAACTGTTTTTT CASNHGGSANEKLFF
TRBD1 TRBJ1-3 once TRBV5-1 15 TGCGCCAGCAAGGGACAGGGGTTGTCCGGAAACACCATATATTTT CASKGQGLSGNTIYF
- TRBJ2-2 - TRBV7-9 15 TGTGCCAGCAGCTTAGATGGACAGTTCACCGGGGAGCTGTTTTTT CASSLDGQFTGELFF
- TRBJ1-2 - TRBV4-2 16 TGTGCCAGCAGCCAAGGAGGAGGGGACCGTTACTATGGCTACACCTTC CASSQGGGDRYYGYTF
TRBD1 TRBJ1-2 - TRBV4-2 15 TGTGCCAGCAGCCAAGAGACACAGGGGAGCTATGGCTACACCTTC CASSQETQGSYGYTF
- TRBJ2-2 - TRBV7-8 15 TGTGCCAGCAGCTCAGACCTAACGAACACCGGGGAGCTGTTTTTT CASSSDLTNTGELFF
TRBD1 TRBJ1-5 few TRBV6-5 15 TGTGCCAGCAGATCATACCGGGACAGGAGTCAGCCCCAGCATTTT CASRSYRDRSQPQHF
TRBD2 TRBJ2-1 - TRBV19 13 TGTGCCAGTAGCACTAGCGGGTACAATGAGCAGTTCTTC CASSTSGYNEQFF
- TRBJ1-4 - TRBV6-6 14 TGTGCCAGCAGTACGGGGGGGCTTGGTGAAAAACTGTTTTTT CASSTGGLGEKLFF
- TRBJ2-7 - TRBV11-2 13 TGTGCCAGCAGCCGTGACAGAGCCTACGAGCAGTACTTC CASSRDRAYEQYF
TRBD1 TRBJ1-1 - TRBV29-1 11 TGCAGCGTCTCTGACAGGGGACGGGCTTTCTTT CSVSDRGRAFF
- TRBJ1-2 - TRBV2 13 TGTGCCAGCACAATATCACAGGACTATGGCTACACCTTC CASTISQDYGYTF
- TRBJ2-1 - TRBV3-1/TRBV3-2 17 TGTGCCAGCAGCCAAGACATCGGGTTTATCACCTCCAATGAGCAGTTCTTC CASSQDIGFITSNEQFF
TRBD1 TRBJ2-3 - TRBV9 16 TGTGCCAGCAGCGTCTCCGGGACAGGGGGCCCAGATACGCAGTATTTT CASSVSGTGGPDTQYF
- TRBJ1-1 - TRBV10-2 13 TGCGCCAGCAGTGAAGGTGACAACACTGAAGCTTTCTTT CASSEGDNTEAFF
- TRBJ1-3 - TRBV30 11 TGTGCCCTCACGACGGGAAACACCATATATTTT CALTTGNTIYF
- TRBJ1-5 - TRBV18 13 TGTGCCAGCTCACCGAGGGAAGACCAGCCCCAGCATTTT CASSPREDQPQHF
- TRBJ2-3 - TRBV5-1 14 TGCGCCAGCAGCTTGGAAACAGGTCAGGGTACGCAGTATTTT CASSLETGQGTQYF
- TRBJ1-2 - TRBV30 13 TGTGCCTGGAGTCCCGTAGGGCCTTCTGGCTACACCTTC CAWSPVGPSGYTF
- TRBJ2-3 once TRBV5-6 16 TGTGCCAGCAGCCCCGTGAGCAGGGTTAGCACAGATACGCAGTATTTT CASSPVSRVSTDTQYF
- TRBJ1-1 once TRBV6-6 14 TGTGCCAGCAGTGACAGGTCGTCGAACACTGAAGCTTTCTTT CASSDRSSNTEAFF
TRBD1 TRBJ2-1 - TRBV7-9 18 TGTGCCAGCAGCTTAGGCCCGCCGGGACAGGGAAAATACAATGAGCAGTTCTTC CASSLGPPGQGKYNEQFF
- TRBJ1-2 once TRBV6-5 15 TGTGCCAGCAGTTACTCGAAAACAGGGAACTATGGCTACACCTTC CASSYSKTGNYGYTF
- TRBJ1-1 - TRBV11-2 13 TGTGCCAACCCGATGGGCAGTTGCGCTGAAGCTTTCTTT CANPMGSCAEAFF
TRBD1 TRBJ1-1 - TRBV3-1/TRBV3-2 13 TGTGCCAGCAGCACCCGGACAGGCACTGAAGCTTTCTTT CASSTRTGTEAFF
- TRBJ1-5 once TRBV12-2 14 TGTGCAAGTCGCCAAGGCAGGGGCAATCAGCCCCAGCATTTT CASRQGRGNQPQHF
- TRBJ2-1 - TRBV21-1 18 TGTGCCAGCAGCAAAGAGGGTCTGCTAGCGGGGGCCCGCCATGAGCAGTTCTTC CASSKEGLLAGARHEQFF
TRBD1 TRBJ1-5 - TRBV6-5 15 TGTGCCAGCAGACTACAGGGGAGTAGCAATCAGCCCCAGCATTTT CASRLQGSSNQPQHF
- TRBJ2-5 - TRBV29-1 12 TGCAGCGCGAATTGGGTGGGGAAGACCCAGTACTTC CSANWVGKTQYF
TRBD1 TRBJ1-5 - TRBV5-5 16 TGTGCCAGCAGCTTGGGTTCACAGGGGGAATATCAGCCCCAGCATTTT CASSLGSQGEYQPQHF
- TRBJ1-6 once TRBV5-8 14 TGTGCCAGCAGGCAACAAATTCAAGGTTCACCCCTCCACTTT CASRQQIQGSPLHF
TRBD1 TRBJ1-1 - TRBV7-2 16 TGTGCCAGCAGCTTATACCTTAGACAGGGAGGCACTGAAGCTTTCTTT CASSLYLRQGGTEAFF
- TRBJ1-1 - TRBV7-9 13 TGTGCCAGCACCGCGGCCGAGAACACTGAAGCTTTCTTT CASTAAENTEAFF
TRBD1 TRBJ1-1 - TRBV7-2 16 TGTGCCAGCAGCTTAGAGGCAGGGGGCTTCAACACTGAAGCTTTCTTT CASSLEAGGFNTEAFF